Shown below are 26 T cell receptor beta chains from a single sample sequenced in a study of regulatory T cells in long-lasting Graves disease. The time point denotes: newly diagnosed GD, antithyroid drugs for less than 3 months. Making the TCR library involved RNA that had been extracted from PBMCs. Combining iRepertoire HTBI primers with Arm-PCR of CDR3 regions, the authors built TCR beta libraries. TCRdb fed the multiplex PCR reads into MiXCR, producing one record per CDR3 protein. Here the sample spans around 250,000 distinct CDR3 sequences, 20% to 25% being singletons. The sequences come from peripheral blood mononuclear cells (PBMCs), collected at new diagnosis, from a patient treated with antithyroid drugs. These receptors all stem from a female donor with Graves disease.

This chain links TRBV5-1 with TRBJ2-5, with D possibly matching TRBD1 (5 bases). This CDR3 comprises 12 residues. Germline lookup yields CDR1 SGHRS and CDR2 YFSETQ. The ends were cut back, 8 bases at V and 2 bases at J, with 10 bases in the middle. CDR3 in DNA: TGCGCCAGTCGACAGCCGCAAGAGACCCAGTACTTC. Its translation: CASRQPQETQYF.

At least ten counts were recorded for this clonotype. The V call is TRBV30, the J call TRBJ2-1, with TRBD2 matching over 14 bases. The CDR3 contains 14 residues. The J segment lost 13 bases and the V segment lost 4 bases, leaving 9 bases of the junction unmatched. Germline CDR1 and CDR2: GTSNPN and SVGIG (reference sequence). CDR3 amino acids: CAWIPGTSGSRQFF. As DNA, the CDR3 is TGTGCCTGGATCCCCGGGACTAGCGGGAGTAGACAGTTCTTC.

The sample holds many counts of this clonotype. V gene TRBV6-1 combines with J gene TRBJ2-7; no clear D. Trimming removed 7 bases at V and 12 bases at J, with 16 bases between. The CDR3 is 11 amino acids. The V gene's germline CDR1 is MNHNS and CDR2 SASEGT. The CDR3 loop is CASTATRSVYF. The DNA of the CDR3 is TGTGCCAGCACCGCGACCCGCTCCGTGTACTTC.

Ten or more counts support this clonotype. V is TRBV24-1 and J is TRBJ1-1; possibly TRBD1 for D (6 bases). The CDR3 contains 15 residues. V gave up 3 bases and J gave up 4 bases, with 14 bases separating them. In germline, CDR1 is KGHDR, CDR2 SFDVKD. The CDR3 here is CATSDPGGAGTEAFF. The DNA for the CDR3 is TGTGCCACCAGTGATCCCGGGGGCGCCGGCACTGAAGCTTTCTTT.

Ten or more counts support this clonotype. V is TRBV5-1 and J is TRBJ2-4; D unresolved. The V gene lost 0 bases and the J gene lost 0 bases, with 10 bases spanning the gap. This CDR3 is built from 16 residues. Germline lookup yields CDR1 SGHRS and CDR2 YFSETQ. The CDR3 nucleotides read TGCGCCAGCAGCTTGGATGTCGGCCTAGCCAAAAACATTCAGTACTTC. It yields the protein CASSLDVGLAKNIQYF.

Ten or more counts support this clonotype. The V call is TRBV7-9, the J call TRBJ2-5; D unclear. CDR1 is SEHNR and CDR2 is FQNEAQ in the germline V gene (reference sequence). The CDR3 is 13 residues long. V was shortened by 7 bases and J by 1 base, with 10 bases between the two germline ends. The DNA for the CDR3 is TGTGCCAGCAACGAGTCGGGCCAAGAGACCCAGTACTTC. It translates to CASNESGQETQYF.

This clonotype has a count of ten or more. The V and J genes are TRBV7-2 and TRBJ2-4; possible D gene TRBD1, 6 bases. The CDR3 consists of 13 residues. Trimming took 5 bases from V and 7 from J, leaving 12 bases between them. The germline V gene has CDR1 SGHTA and CDR2 FQGNSA. CDR3 loop: CASSPVRGNIQYF. As DNA, the CDR3 is TGTGCCAGCAGCCCGGTGAGGGGGAACATTCAGTACTTC.

This clonotype was seen at least ten times. At one end the junction does not follow the germline gene, possibly because of a read error. The rearrangement links TRBV5-1 to TRBJ2-3, with D possibly being TRBD2 (5 bases). From germline, CDR1 is SGHRS and CDR2 YFSETQ. This CDR3 spans 14 amino acids. The CDR3 reads CASSLDGETDTQYF. CDR3 DNA sequence: TGTGCCAGCAGCTTGGACGGGGAAACAGATACGCAGTATTTT.

This clonotype was seen ten or more times. The chain's CDR3 is CASSPGLAGNEQFF. The CDR3 region has the DNA TGTGCCAGCAGTCCGGGACTAGCGGGGAATGAGCAGTTCTTC. This rearrangement joins TRBV28 to TRBJ2-1; 13 bases fit TRBD2. With 5 bases clipped from V and 7 bases from J, the junction kept 2 bases outside the gene matches. CDR3 length equals 14 residues. Germline-derived CDR1 and CDR2 are MDHEN and SYDVKM.

At least ten counts were recorded for this clonotype. The chain joins TRBV6-2 or TRBV6-3 to TRBJ2-2, with 8 positions matching TRBD1. Germline assignment: CDR1 MNHEY and CDR2 SVGEGT. V gave up 6 bases and J gave up 3 bases; unmatched junction bases: 3. The CDR3 extends over 14 amino acids. CDR3 nucleotides: TGTGCCAGCAGCCGGGACAGGCACACCGGGGAGCTGTTTTTT. Its protein is CASSRDRHTGELFF.

The chain uses TRBV10-3 and TRBJ2-3; 8 nucleotides line up with TRBD1. V shed 2 bases, J shed 9 bases, and the junction held 4 bases outside the gene matches. Germline assignment: CDR1 ENHRY and CDR2 SYGVKD. The CDR3 length is 13 residues. CDR3 sequence: CAISERQGNTQYF. In nucleotides, the CDR3 is TGTGCCATCAGTGAGCGACAGGGGAACACGCAGTATTTT.

This clonotype was seen ten or more times. The CDR3 here is CASSSRDRDHEQFF. The CDR3 DNA follows: TGTGCCAGCAGTTCCCGGGACAGGGACCATGAGCAGTTCTTC. V and J are TRBV2 and TRBJ2-1; 9 nucleotides align to TRBD1. Trimming took 5 bases from V and 8 from J; bases not matched to a gene: 7. This CDR3 has 14 residues. Germline assignment: CDR1 SNHLY and CDR2 FYNNEI.

This clonotype was counted ten times or more. The chain joins TRBV3-1 to TRBJ1-2; 11 positions match TRBD1. CDR1 is LGHDT, CDR2 YNNKEL, per germline (reference sequence). V gave up 7 bases and J gave up 3 bases; unmatched junction bases: 10. The CDR3 is made up of 16 amino acids. The CDR3 DNA follows: TGTGCCAGCACCAAAGGGACAGGGGGATGGGACTATGGCTACACCTTC. Translated: CASTKGTGGWDYGYTF.

The sample holds many counts of this clonotype. The chain couples TRBV12-3 or TRBV12-4 to TRBJ2-3, with 7 bases matching TRBD1. The V and J ends lost 7 bases and 3 bases, in that order; junction bases with no gene match: 10. The CDR3 is made up of 15 amino acids. The CDR3 region is CASTRRGQGTDTQYF. DNA for the CDR3: TGTGCCAGCACCCGAAGGGGGCAGGGAACAGATACGCAGTATTTT.

This clonotype was recorded at least ten times. V and J are TRBV6-2 or TRBV6-3 and TRBJ2-3; no clear D. Germline V CDR1 and CDR2: MNHEY, SVGEGT. The length of the CDR3 is 12 residues. Between the trimmed V and J ends, which lost 4 bases and 5 bases, there was a span of 7 bases. This CDR3 reads CASSSMGDTQYF. The CDR3 DNA reads as TGTGCCAGCAGTTCCATGGGAGATACGCAGTATTTT.

This clonotype was counted at least ten times. This chain uses TRBV4-3 with TRBJ1-2, with no clear D. CDR3 length equals 13 residues. Trimming cost V 0 bases and J 5 bases, with 7 bases left between them. Germline values: CDR1 LGHNA, CDR2 YSLEER. This CDR3 is CASSQEGGYGYTF. The CDR3 DNA sequence: TGCGCCAGCAGCCAAGAAGGAGGGTATGGCTACACCTTC.

This clonotype was found many times. This chain joins TRBV5-4 and TRBJ2-5; D is unclear. Looked up from germline, CDR1 is SGHNT and CDR2 is YYREEE (reference sequence). The CDR3 covers 14 residues. The V end lost 2 bases, the J end lost 0 bases, and 8 bases lay between the germline ends. The CDR3 DNA reads as TGTGCCAGCAGCTTCCGGCTAGACCAAGAGACCCAGTACTTC. Translated: CASSFRLDQETQYF.

Many counts were recorded for this clonotype. The chain links TRBV7-3 to TRBJ2-2; D uncertain. Trimming took off 4 bases at V and 7 bases at J, with 13 bases between the two ends. CDR3 length: 14 residues. Germline lookup yields CDR1 SGHTA and CDR2 FQGTGA. CDR3 sequence reads: CASSSRLLDGELFF. The CDR3 bases are TGTGCCAGCAGCTCGCGCCTATTGGACGGGGAGCTGTTTTTT.

The chain carries TRBV7-2 and TRBJ2-3, with D tentatively TRBD2 (6 bases). Per the germline V gene, CDR1 is SGHTA and CDR2 is FQGNSA. The CDR3 totals 15 residues. V shed 7 bases and J shed 2 bases, with 16 bases lying between them. CDR3 protein: CASIWGVEDTDTQYF. In nucleotides, the CDR3 is TGTGCCAGCATCTGGGGGGTTGAGGACACAGATACGCAGTATTTT.

This clonotype was seen a few times. The chain uses TRBV6-5 and TRBJ1-5; tentatively, D is TRBD1 (5 bases). This CDR3 is built from 15 residues. Trimming took 3 bases from V and 4 from J, leaving 13 bases between them. CDR1 and CDR2 from the germline V gene are MNHEY and SVGAGI. DNA of the CDR3: TGTGCCAGCAGTTATCGTTTACAGGTTAATCAGCCCCAGCATTTT. This codes for CASSYRLQVNQPQHF.

This clonotype has ten or more counts. The chain joins TRBV24-1 to TRBJ1-5; D gene ambiguous. Trimming left V 3 bases short and J 2 bases short, with 7 bases between. The CDR3 covers 14 residues. The germline CDR1 and CDR2 sequences are KGHDR and SFDVKD. The CDR3 loop is CATSDSNRNQPQHF. DNA for the CDR3: TGTGCCACCAGTGATAGTAACCGCAATCAGCCCCAGCATTTT.

This clonotype was observed many times. This chain joins TRBV7-9 and TRBJ1-1; D gene unclear. This CDR3 is built from 13 residues. The V and J ends lost 7 bases and 1 base respectively, with 10 bases between them. Germline-derived CDR1 and CDR2 are SEHNR and FQNEAQ (reference sequence). The CDR3 DNA sequence: TGTGCCAGCACCTGGGCGGGGAACACTGAAGCTTTCTTT. Its translation: CASTWAGNTEAFF.

This clonotype showed up just a few times. A much larger clone sits a single nucleotide away, making a read error possible. The V and J genes are TRBV24-1 and TRBJ2-2; D unclear. Deletions cut 2 bases from V and 6 bases from J, with 9 bases between. Germline lookup yields CDR1 KGHDR and CDR2 SFDVKD. The CDR3 sequence is 14 residues long. DNA for the CDR3: TGTGCCACCAGTGATTGGTCAAACGCCGGGGAGCTGTTTTTT. This gives the protein CATSDWSNAGELFF.

This clonotype has just a few counts. V and J are TRBV6-5 and TRBJ2-2, with D perhaps matching TRBD2 (5 bases). The germline V gene encodes CDR1 MNHEY and CDR2 SVGAGI. Trimming cost V 1 base and J 4 bases, with 10 bases left between them. The CDR3 loop spans 15 amino acids. DNA for the CDR3: TGTGCCAGCAGTTACTGGGAGAGAAGCACCGGGGAGCTGTTTTTT. Amino acid sequence: CASSYWERSTGELFF.

This clonotype was detected many times. The chain has TRBV29-1 and TRBJ2-7; a weak D match, TRBD2 (5 bases). There are 14 residues in the CDR3. The V gene's germline CDR1 is SQVTM and CDR2 ANQGSEA. V lost 4 bases to trimming and J lost 0 bases, with 13 bases between them. The DNA for the CDR3 is TGCAGCGTTGGGACTTTGAGCAGCTCCTACGAGCAGTACTTC. It encodes CSVGTLSSSYEQYF.

This clonotype was found many times. The CDR3 nucleotides read TGTGCCAGCAGTTACCCAGAAAAAGCTTTCTTT. It yields the protein CASSYPEKAFF. This sequence joins TRBV6-2 or TRBV6-3 and TRBJ1-1; D is unclear. Germline V lookup: CDR1 MNHEY, CDR2 SVGEGT. Trimming cost V 2 bases and J 9 bases, with 7 bases left between them. The CDR3 spans 11 residues.